This T cell receptor (beta chain) was sequenced for a study of blood T cell repertoires in COVID-19. Overall study context: Spain, Italy and the United States supplied samples that represented acute and convalescent COVID-19. T cells, B-cell-depleted T cells, or PBMCs supplied cDNA or gDNA.

CDR3 length: 17 residues. The method was immunoSEQ multiplex PCR; TCRdb's version includes in-frame clones alone and lacks a portion of them. The top ten hold roughly 2.4% of the sample, which has under 300,000 clones, more than 70% seen once. The source material was PBMCs or T cells enriched from blood (not recorded which). The receptor comes from a woman aged 40 to 50 with acute COVID-19. This chain links TRBV21-1 with TRBJ2-2; the tabulated D call, TRBD1, remains unverified against the DNA. TRBV21-1 is assigned pseudogene status. In DNA form, the CDR3 reads TGTGCCAGCAGCAATGTTCATGGGCAGGGGGCCTCGAGGGAGCTGTTTTTT. This gives the protein CASSNVHGQGASRELFF.